The entry below gives a single TCR beta chain sequence along with its context. Method: immunoSEQ multiplex PCR; TCRdb's copy keeps in-frame clones and lacks some. This sample has 350,000 to 450,000 clones, with about 85% found just once. This CDR3 spans 15 amino acids. V was clipped by 0 bases and J by 6 bases; unmatched bases: 5. Germline V gene data show CDR1 as SQVTM and CDR2 as ANQGSEA. The sample belongs to a study of blood T cell repertoires in COVID-19. This sequence originates from a woman aged 18-35 years with acute or convalescent COVID-19. The source material was peripheral blood. This chain joins TRBV29-1 and TRBJ1-2, with 12 bases fitting TRBD1. Here the CDR3 reads CSVEERDRGPNGYTF. DNA for the CDR3: TGCAGCGTTGAAGAGAGGGACAGGGGGCCGAATGGCTACACCTTC.